The rows below give T cell receptor beta chains drawn from one sample of a study of T cell responses to AZD1222 COVID-19 vaccine. Sequencing used immunoSEQ multiplex PCR; TCRdb keeps in-frame clones, though not all of them. Of around 78,000 clones detected, less than 95% appear once; the ten largest clones hold 3.3%. Source: peripheral blood, taken 28 days after the second AZD1222 dose. The receptors here all came from an adult who received the AZD1222 COVID-19 vaccine. The CDR3 runs from the conserved cysteine through the conserved F or W.

V	J	CDR3
TRBV11-2	TRBJ1-1	CASTLTGSPAFF
TRBV3-1/TRBV3-2	TRBJ2-1	CASSQRSDEQFF
TRBV6-1	TRBJ1-2	CASSGPRDRGRSGYTF
TRBV5-1	TRBJ2-3	CASSTGPDTQYF
TRBV18	TRBJ1-4	CASSPGQGYEKLFF
TRBV12-3/TRBV12-4	TRBJ1-1	CASSIHTGSAFF
TRBV9	TRBJ2-4	CASSTRDRVDIQYF
TRBV11-3	TRBJ1-1	CASSLTSEAFF
TRBV29-1	TRBJ1-5	CSVEEGRGNQPQHF
TRBV20-1	TRBJ2-7	CSARQVREQYF
TRBV7-8	TRBJ2-7	CASSPFASVVGYEQYF
TRBV30	TRBJ2-3	CAWSQAGIYTDTQYF
TRBV2	TRBJ1-1	CASSVLENTEAFF
TRBV7-8	TRBJ2-7	CASSPLGGQGTYEQYF
TRBV5-1	TRBJ2-5	CASSLGDGQETQYF
TRBV30	TRBJ1-4	CAWSPAAEKLFF
TRBV18	TRBJ1-6	CASSPDQGARSPLHF
TRBV12-3/TRBV12-4	TRBJ2-1	CASSPGYNEQFF
TRBV9	TRBJ1-1	CASSVAGTMNTEAFF
TRBV18	TRBJ1-4	CASSPPGRGTTNEKLFF
TRBV5-1	TRBJ2-3	CASSLGWTTDTQYF
TRBV6-5	TRBJ2-3	CATSKRDDTDTQYF
TRBV2	TRBJ1-1	CASFRQGGTEAFF
TRBV12-3/TRBV12-4	TRBJ2-1	CASSLLGKEEQFF
TRBV10-3	TRBJ1-2	CAISDEGKANGYTF
TRBV7-8	TRBJ1-2	CASSLGTGANYGYTF
TRBV6-2/TRBV6-3	TRBJ1-5	CASSYERAGNQPQHF
TRBV5-8	TRBJ1-6	CASSLQGQGGISPLHF
TRBV29-1	TRBJ2-2	CSGDRGNTGELFF
TRBV27	TRBJ2-1	CASRTRGRSLGNEQFF
TRBV2	TRBJ1-3	CASSLRGRNTIYF
TRBV11-3	TRBJ2-5	CASSGDRGQGETQYF
TRBV6-2/TRBV6-3	TRBJ2-7	CASSTGVAYEQYF
TRBV6-5	TRBJ2-1	CASRLTGTTQFF
TRBV9	TRBJ1-2	CASRTDEYYGYTF
TRBV11-3	TRBJ2-7	CASSWTVTYEQYF
TRBV12-3/TRBV12-4	TRBJ2-7	CASSLRGGQGTHF